These 15 T cell receptor beta chains came from one sample sequenced in a study of T cells in Graves' hyperthyroidism and ophthalmopathy. Amplified regions were TCR beta CDR3 sequences from RNA transcripts. An initial round of RT-PCR targeting the TCR CDR3 relied on the HTBI primer set. TCRdb redid the calling of the multiplex PCR reads with MiXCR, one entry per CDR3 protein. The sample contains some 510,000 distinct CDR3 sequences, around 21% of which appear only once. The sequencing input was blood. These receptors were obtained from a man between 18 and 29 years old with Graves' hyperthyroidism.

This sequence joins TRBV28 and TRBJ2-3; D is unclear. In germline, CDR1 is MDHEN, CDR2 SYDVKM. This CDR3 is 13 amino acids long. With 2 bases removed from V and 4 bases from J, the gap between germline ends came to 7 bases. DNA of the CDR3: TGTGCCAGCAGTTTACAACAACCAGATACGCAGTATTTT. Translation: CASSLQQPDTQYF.

This clonotype was seen many times. The DNA for the CDR3 is TGCAGCGTTGCCCCGGGACAGGGGACCTCCTACGAGCAGTACTTC. This gives the protein CSVAPGQGTSYEQYF. V is TRBV29-1 and J is TRBJ2-7; 10 bases are a match to TRBD1. Germline lookup yields CDR1 SQVTM and CDR2 ANQGSEA. The CDR3 length is 15 residues. The trim removed 4 bases at V and 0 bases at J, leaving 6 bases unmatched.

This clonotype was counted a single time. This chain uses TRBV6-2 or TRBV6-3 with TRBJ1-2, with 8 bases identical to TRBD1. With 6 bases clipped from V and 4 bases from J, the junction kept 10 bases outside the gene matches. CDR3 length equals 15 residues. Germline V gene lookup returns CDR1 MNHEY and CDR2 SVGEGT. The CDR3 DNA reads as TGTGCCAGCAGCGCATACAGGGACAGGACCTATGGCTACACCTTC. Translation: CASSAYRDRTYGYTF.

The chain recombines TRBV20-1 with TRBJ2-5; 8 bases agree with TRBD2. There are 15 residues in the CDR3. Unmatched junction bases numbered 9, after V lost 3 bases and J lost 3 bases. CDR1 DFQATT and CDR2 SNEGSKA come from the germline V gene (reference sequence). CDR3: CSASPPGGRKETQYF. The CDR3, as DNA: TGCAGTGCTAGTCCACCGGGGGGGCGTAAAGAGACCCAGTACTTC.

This clonotype was observed at least ten times. The chain joins TRBV5-1 to TRBJ2-2, with D uncertain. This CDR3 has 14 amino acids. Germline V CDR1 and CDR2: SGHRS, YFSETQ. Trimming removed 6 bases from V and 3 bases from J, with 12 bases in between. Here the CDR3 reads CASTSDGYTGELFF. The CDR3 region has the DNA TGCGCCAGCACCTCCGACGGATACACCGGGGAGCTGTTTTTT.

CDR3 in DNA: TGTGCCAGAAGCACTGTTGACAGGGATAGCAATCAGCCCCAGCATTTT. It specifies CARSTVDRDSNQPQHF. The chain joins TRBV6-1 to TRBJ1-5; TRBD1 matches at 7 bases. Trimming removed 9 bases from V and 0 bases from J; junction bases left unmatched: 11. CDR3 length equals 16 residues. The germline V gene encodes CDR1 MNHNS and CDR2 SASEGT.

This clonotype was observed many times. The chain is built from TRBV7-3 and TRBJ1-2, with TRBD1 as a possible D gene (5 bases). The CDR3 is made up of 14 amino acids. V gave up 1 base and J gave up 4 bases, with 10 bases separating them. Germline CDR1 SGHTA, CDR2 FQGTGA. Written as DNA, the CDR3 is TGTGCCAGCAGCTTAAAGAGGGGACTCTATGGCTACACCTTC. Encoded protein: CASSLKRGLYGYTF.

This clonotype was found many times. V usage is TRBV6-5 and J usage is TRBJ1-2; 7 bases fit TRBD1. Trimming removed 3 bases from V and 8 bases from J; junction bases left unmatched: 9. Germline loops: CDR1 MNHEY, CDR2 SVGAGI. This CDR3 is built from 14 residues. The DNA of the CDR3 is TGTGCCAGCAGTTATCAACGACAGGGCGGAGGCTACACCTTC. Its translation: CASSYQRQGGGYTF.

This clonotype showed up just a few times. The chain combines TRBV4-1 with TRBJ2-4; 10 bases line up with TRBD1. CDR3 length: 17 amino acids. Germline V gene lookup returns CDR1 MGHRA and CDR2 YSYEKL. The V and J ends lost 0 bases and 5 bases, in that order; junction bases with no gene match: 7. CDR3 amino acids: CASSQDLGTGEENIQYF. The CDR3 DNA reads as TGCGCCAGCAGCCAAGATCTGGGGACAGGGGAGGAAAACATTCAGTACTTC.

This clonotype was picked up a small number of times. This chain joins TRBV29-1 and TRBJ1-2, with unresolved D. CDR3 length: 13 amino acids. The V gene lost 0 bases and the J gene lost 4 bases, with 9 bases spanning the gap. CDR1 SQVTM and CDR2 ANQGSEA come from the germline V gene. CDR3 protein: CSVEDLGSYGYTF. CDR3 nucleotides: TGCAGCGTTGAAGATCTGGGGAGCTATGGCTACACCTTC. The full variable domain, rest sourced from reference TRBV29-1 and TRBJ1-2, is SAVISQKPSRDICQRGTSLTIQCQVDSQVTMMFWYRQQPGQSLTLIATANQGSEATYESGFVIDKFPISRPNLTFSTLTVSNMSPEDSSIYLCSVEDLGSYGYTFGSGTRLTVV.

This clonotype was found many times. This sequence joins TRBV20-1 and TRBJ1-1; D possibly corresponds to TRBD1 (5 bases). Germline CDR1 is DFQATT and CDR2 is SNEGSKA (reference sequence). The CDR3 contains 12 residues. V lost 0 bases and J lost 10, with 12 bases in between. This CDR3 reads CSARDQGALAFF. The CDR3 DNA reads as TGCAGTGCTAGAGATCAGGGTGCGTTAGCTTTCTTT.

This clonotype appeared once. The CDR3 sequence is CASSLGGTHYEQYF. CDR3 in DNA: TGTGCCAGCAGCTTAGGGGGGACACACTACGAGCAGTACTTC. The rearrangement links TRBV11-3 to TRBJ2-7, with a weak D call TRBD1 (6 bases). Trimming removed 1 base from V and 3 bases from J, with 10 bases in between. The CDR3 contains 14 residues. Germline assignment: CDR1 SGHNT and CDR2 YENEEA.

This clonotype was seen ten or more times. The chain couples TRBV19 to TRBJ1-5; TRBD1 matches 9 bases. V dropped 5 bases and J dropped 4; count of bases not matched to a gene: 12. The germline V gene encodes CDR1 LNHDA and CDR2 SQIVND (reference sequence). The CDR3 extends over 17 amino acids. The CDR3 coding sequence is TGTGCCAGTAGTTCCGCCGGGACAGGGAGTGGGAATCAGCCCCAGCATTTT. As protein: CASSSAGTGSGNQPQHF.

This clonotype showed up just a few times. A read error may produce the germline difference seen at one junction end. The CDR3 nucleotides read TGTGCCAGCAGTTCGACTAGCAGTCCGCACTTC. Protein: CASSSTSSPHF. This chain connects TRBV2 to TRBJ2-4, with 7 bases matching TRBD2. The CDR3 loop spans 11 amino acids. The V gene's germline CDR1 is SNHLY and CDR2 FYNNEI.

This clonotype has ten or more counts. This rearrangement joins TRBV12-3 or TRBV12-4 to TRBJ1-1; 7 nucleotides agree with TRBD1. Losses at the gene ends were 6 bases for V and 7 bases for J; bases not matched to a gene: 8. The CDR3 has 13 residues. CDR3 sequence: CASSPTGRGEAFF. CDR3 sequence (DNA): TGTGCCAGCAGCCCGACAGGGAGGGGTGAAGCTTTCTTT.